These 21 T cell receptor beta chains were all obtained from the same sample, sequenced in a study of human T cells and chemical hapten exposure. TCRdb reprocessed the RACE reads via MiXCR and lists one record per CDR3 protein. This table holds some 300,000 distinct CDR3 sequences, around 5% found once. The time point: pre-sensitization, week 0. Specified treatment: therapeutic diphenylcyclopropenone sensitization with weekly scalp DPC. Here the sequenced sample was whole blood, taken in connection with sensitization to the hapten diphenylcyclopropenone (DPC). Receptor source: a young woman with alopecia areata. Some clones in this sample may be carry-over from other donors' samples.

Many counts were recorded for this clonotype. The rearrangement joins TRBV12-3 or TRBV12-4 to TRBJ2-1, with a possible D match to TRBD2 (5 bases). This CDR3 has 11 residues. Between the trimmed V and J ends, which lost 8 bases and 6 bases, there was a span of 8 bases. In DNA form, the CDR3 reads TGTGCCAGCTCCCGGGGCAATGAGCAGTTCTTC. Translated, it gives CASSRGNEQFF.

The chain employs TRBV5-6 and TRBJ1-2; 9 bases map to TRBD1. The CDR3 is 12 residues long. Germline CDR1 is SGHDT and CDR2 is YYEEEE. Losses at the gene ends were 4 bases for V and 8 bases for J; bases not matched to a gene: 3. In nucleotides, the CDR3 is TGTGCCAGCAGCATACAGGGGGCCGGCTACACCTTC. Protein product: CASSIQGAGYTF.

The chain has TRBV2 and TRBJ2-5, with a possible D match to TRBD1 (6 bases). With 5 bases removed from V and 2 bases from J, the gap between germline ends came to 12 bases. The CDR3 covers 14 residues. Per germline, CDR1 SNHLY and CDR2 FYNNEI. The CDR3, as DNA: TGTGCCAGCAGTCCCCGTCAGGGGCAAGAGACCCAGTACTTC. Translating gives CASSPRQGQETQYF. Full variable domain (outside the CDR3, taken from reference TRBV2 and TRBJ2-5): EPEVTQTPSHQVTQMGQEVILRCVPISNHLYFYWYRQILGQKVEFLVSFYNNEISEKSEIFDDQFSVERPDGSNFTLKIRSTKLEDSAMYFCASSPRQGQETQYFGPGTRLLVL.

This clonotype was detected many times. V usage is TRBV12-3 or TRBV12-4 and J usage is TRBJ2-3; D is undetermined. The V end was cut by 2 bases, the J end by 3 bases, with 9 bases between. The length of the CDR3 is 14 residues. The CDR3 coding sequence is TGTGCCAGCAGTTTAACGGATGGTACAGATACGCAGTATTTT. Amino acids: CASSLTDGTDTQYF.

This clonotype showed up many times. This chain connects TRBV20-1 to TRBJ1-6; possible D gene TRBD1, 6 bases. CDR1 DFQATT and CDR2 SNEGSKA come from the germline V gene (reference sequence). The CDR3 covers 15 residues. The V gene lost 0 bases and the J gene lost 7 bases, with 13 bases spanning the gap. The CDR3 region is CSAREGQPFNSPLHF. The CDR3 DNA follows: TGCAGTGCTAGAGAAGGACAGCCTTTCAATTCACCCCTCCACTTT.

This clonotype was found many times. This chain uses TRBV18 with TRBJ2-7; 7 bases fit TRBD2. The V gene end was trimmed by 6 bases and the J gene end by 9 bases; junction bases not matched to a gene: 11. This CDR3 has 13 residues. In germline, CDR1 is KGHSH, CDR2 LQKENI. The CDR3 bases are TGTGCCAGCTCCTACACACGGGAGGAAGGGCAGTACTTC. This codes for CASSYTREEGQYF.

The chain couples TRBV7-9 to TRBJ2-7, with TRBD1 matching over 7 bases. After removal of 1 base from V and 2 bases from J, the junction contained 11 bases not matched to a gene. Germline V CDR1 and CDR2: SEHNR, FQNEAQ (reference sequence). The CDR3 runs 17 residues. The CDR3 DNA sequence: TGTGCCAGCAGCTTAGGAGGGCTTCTACAGGGGACCTACGAGCAGTACTTC. Translation gives CASSLGGLLQGTYEQYF.

This clonotype was observed a few times. J is TRBJ1-2 and V is TRBV24-1, with D possibly being TRBD1 (6 bases). The CDR3 is made up of 15 amino acids. With 4 bases removed from V and 3 bases from J, the gap between germline ends came to 14 bases. Looked up from germline, CDR1 is KGHDR and CDR2 is SFDVKD. CDR3 region: CATSDPWTAHYGYTF. CDR3 coding DNA: TGTGCCACCAGTGACCCTTGGACAGCACACTATGGCTACACCTTC.

The table lists this clonotype with a few counts. The rearrangement joins TRBV20-1 to TRBJ2-7; perhaps D is TRBD1 or TRBD2 (5 bases each). The CDR3 covers 15 residues. The V and J ends lost 0 bases and 4 bases respectively, with 16 bases between them. Germline CDR1 reads DFQATT; CDR2 reads SNEGSKA (reference sequence). DNA of the CDR3: TGCAGTGCTAGAGATCCCCGGGACGTCGGTTACGAGCAGTACTTC. Amino acids: CSARDPRDVGYEQYF.

This clonotype was seen a few times. V usage is TRBV4-3 and J usage is TRBJ1-3; D unclear. Trimming removed 0 bases at V and 3 bases at J, with 12 bases between. The CDR3 contains 16 residues. From germline, CDR1 is LGHNA and CDR2 YSLEER. The CDR3 spells CASSQDLEGSGNTIYF. For the CDR3, the DNA is TGCGCCAGCAGCCAAGATTTGGAGGGCAGTGGAAACACCATATATTTT.

This clonotype was observed a handful of times. The chain combines TRBV14 with TRBJ2-5; tentatively, D is TRBD1 (5 bases). CDR1 is SGHDN and CDR2 is FVKESK in the germline V gene. This CDR3 spans 14 amino acids. V dropped 4 bases and J dropped 3 bases, with 12 bases sitting between them. In DNA, the CDR3 is TGTGCCAGCAGCCGAAGGCAGGGTAAAGAGACCCAGTACTTC. This translates into CASSRRQGKETQYF.

The rearrangement links TRBV6-6 to TRBJ2-3, with 10 bases fitting TRBD1. The V and J ends lost 5 bases and 4 bases, in that order; junction bases with no gene match: 15. Germline V gene lookup returns CDR1 MNHNY and CDR2 SVGAGI (reference sequence). The CDR3 totals 18 residues. This CDR3 is CASSDPAGTGVFSDTQYF. In DNA, the CDR3 is TGTGCCAGCAGTGATCCCGCCGGGACAGGGGTATTTTCAGATACGCAGTATTTT.

The gene calls are TRBV5-5 and TRBJ1-3, with D hard to call. Per germline, CDR1 SGHKS and CDR2 YYEKEE (reference sequence). The ends were cut back, 2 bases at V and 1 base at J, with 16 bases in the middle. The length of the CDR3 is 17 residues. Here the CDR3 DNA reads TGTGCCAGCAGCTTCGCAGGCCAGGAGGGATCTGGAAACACCATATATTTT. Translated: CASSFAGQEGSGNTIYF.

This clonotype occurred a few times. The chain joins TRBV4-3 to TRBJ2-7; D may match TRBD1 or TRBD2 (6 bases each). V was shortened by 0 bases and J by 6 bases, with 15 bases between the two germline ends. Per germline, CDR1 LGHNA and CDR2 YSLEER. The CDR3 runs 15 residues. CDR3 protein: CASSQDFGRGGEQYF. The CDR3 region has the DNA TGCGCCAGCAGCCAAGATTTCGGCAGGGGAGGCGAGCAGTACTTC.

This clonotype has at least ten counts. The V and J genes are TRBV29-1 and TRBJ2-7; maybe TRBD2 (5 bases). The germline V gene has CDR1 SQVTM and CDR2 ANQGSEA. The V end lost 4 bases, the J end lost 4 bases, and 14 bases lay between the germline ends. This CDR3 comprises 13 residues. The DNA for the CDR3 is TGCAGCGTTGTTTCAGGCCGGGGATACGAGCAGTACTTC. Its translation is CSVVSGRGYEQYF.

Many counts were recorded for this clonotype. The chain links TRBV14 to TRBJ1-1; 8 bases are shared with TRBD1. V dropped 5 bases and J dropped 11; count of bases not matched to a gene: 10. The CDR3 is 13 amino acids. Germline CDR1 and CDR2: SGHDN and FVKESK. CDR3 coding DNA: TGTGCCAGCAGCACGGGACAGGCTCTCGTTGCTTTCTTT. Its translation is CASSTGQALVAFF.

The table lists this clonotype with many counts. The rearrangement uses TRBV10-3 and TRBJ1-4; tentative D call: TRBD1 (5 bases). Germline V CDR1 and CDR2: ENHRY, SYGVKD. The CDR3 extends over 13 amino acids. Trimming removed 4 bases from V and 10 bases from J, with 13 bases in between. Here the CDR3 reads CAISGRDGGKLFF. CDR3 bases: TGTGCCATCAGTGGAAGGGACGGAGGAAAACTGTTTTTT.

This clonotype was found many times. CDR3 residues: CASSSGQGTYEQYF. CDR3 DNA sequence: TGCGCCAGCAGCTCAGGACAGGGAACTTACGAGCAGTACTTC. The chain employs TRBV5-1 and TRBJ2-7, with 8 nucleotides matching TRBD1. With V trimmed by 3 bases and J by 4 bases, 6 bases remained unmatched. Germline lookup yields CDR1 SGHRS and CDR2 YFSETQ. The CDR3 is 14 residues long.

The chain is built from TRBV5-1 and TRBJ2-3; D remains ambiguous. The germline V and J ends were trimmed by 5 bases and 1 base, with 14 bases remaining between them. CDR1 and CDR2 from the germline V gene are SGHRS and YFSETQ. The CDR3 totals 15 residues. The CDR3 DNA reads TGCGCCAGCAGGCAGTCCGCAGAGCGCACAGATACGCAGTATTTT. Residues: CASRQSAERTDTQYF.

In its sample, this clonotype was seen a few times. The chain carries TRBV4-2 and TRBJ2-1; D gene ambiguous. Trimming shortened V by 2 bases and J by 6 bases, and 8 bases separated the two germline ends. Germline V gene lookup returns CDR1 LGHNA and CDR2 YNFKEQ. The CDR3 has 13 amino acids. CDR3 sequence reads: CASSQWSANEQFF. For the CDR3, the DNA is TGTGCCAGCAGCCAATGGAGTGCCAATGAGCAGTTCTTC.

This clonotype was picked up many times. The gene calls are TRBV6-2 or TRBV6-3 and TRBJ1-5, with a weak D call TRBD1 (6 bases). Between the trimmed V and J ends, which lost 5 bases and 4 bases, there was a span of 12 bases. The CDR3 is made up of 14 amino acids. CDR1 and CDR2 from the germline V gene are MNHEY and SVGEGT. Here the CDR3 reads CASSPTGINQPQHF. CDR3 bases: TGTGCCAGCAGTCCTACAGGGATTAATCAGCCCCAGCATTTT.